This entry is about one T cell receptor (beta chain). The sample comes from a study of T-cell memory formation after mild COVID-19. TCRdb reprocessed the 5' RACE reads via MiXCR and lists one record per CDR3 protein. The table has around 300,000 distinct CDR3 sequences, over 10% seen once. The germline gives CDR1 DFQATT, CDR2 SNEGSKA (reference sequence). The ends were cut back, 2 bases at V and 0 bases at J, with 11 bases in the middle. The CDR3 sequence is 14 residues long. The receptor's source is a man aged 18 to 35 who had mild COVID-19 (a few samples of this study predate the infection). Cell type and time point are not known. Specimen: PBMCs or a T cell subset sorted from them (not recorded which). The chain uses TRBV20-1 and TRBJ2-7; D possibly corresponds to TRBD2 (5 bases). Written as DNA, the CDR3 is TGCAGTGCTAGAAACGGGGAAAGCTCCTACGAGCAGTACGTC. Its protein is CSARNGESSYEQYV.